These T cell receptor beta chains were read from a single sample in a study of post-analysis software for immune sequencing data. MiXCR, run by TCRdb on the PCR reads, gives a single entry per CDR3 protein. The sample lists roughly 540,000 distinct CDR3 sequences; approximately 34% were seen once. The sequencing sample was made of blood. Every receptor here comes from a girl between 2 and 17 years old with multiple sclerosis. The CDR3 runs from the conserved cysteine through the conserved F or W. D genes are given only for firm matches. A clone size is listed for some rows: how often the clone was seen (once, few, many), or a class if it is expanded.

size: .
V: TRBV28
J: TRBJ2-3
D: .
DNA: TGTGCCAGCAGCCCTCTGGGGTTGGGGGATACGCAGTATTTT
CDR3: CASSPLGLGDTQYF

size: .
V: TRBV20-1
J: TRBJ2-1
D: .
DNA: TGCAGAGTTGGGGGGCCGTGGACCTACAATGAGCAGTTCTTC
CDR3: CRVGGPWTYNEQFF

size: few
V: TRBV12-3/TRBV12-4
J: TRBJ1-5
D: TRBD1
DNA: TGTGCCAGCAGCCCAGGGGGGAATCAGCCCCAGCATTTT
CDR3: CASSPGGNQPQHF

size: few
V: TRBV3-1
J: TRBJ2-5
D: TRBD1
DNA: TGTGCCAGCAGCCGACAGGGGATGCGGGAGACCCAGTACTTC
CDR3: CASSRQGMRETQYF

size: .
V: TRBV20-1
J: TRBJ1-2
D: TRBD1
DNA: TGCAGTGCTTCGCCCCGGACAGGGGGAGGCTACACCTTC
CDR3: CSASPRTGGGYTF

size: .
V: TRBV14
J: TRBJ2-5
D: TRBD1
DNA: TGTGCCAGCAGCCCTCCGGGACAGATGCTCTACAATGAGCAGTACTTC
CDR3: CASSPPGQMLYNEQYF

size: .
V: TRBV10-3
J: TRBJ1-2
D: .
DNA: TGTGCCATCAGTGATGAGAGGGCCGGAGGCTACACCTTC
CDR3: CAISDERAGGYTF

size: .
V: TRBV9
J: TRBJ1-3
D: .
DNA: TGTGCCAGCAGCGCCCGAGACTCTGGAAACACCATATATTTT
CDR3: CASSARDSGNTIYF

size: .
V: TRBV5-1
J: TRBJ2-5
D: .
DNA: TGCGCCAGCAGCCTCCCACTGGGACCGTTTCCAGAGACCCAGTACTTC
CDR3: CASSLPLGPFPETQYF

size: .
V: TRBV5-1
J: TRBJ2-3
D: .
DNA: TGCGCCAGCAGCTTCATAGGAGACTACACAGATACGCAGTATTTT
CDR3: CASSFIGDYTDTQYF

size: few
V: TRBV10-2
J: TRBJ2-1
D: .
DNA: TGCGCCAGCAGTTGTGGGGTTGTCAGCATTGAGCAGTTCTTC
CDR3: CASSCGVVSIEQFF

size: .
V: TRBV6-6
J: TRBJ1-2
D: .
DNA: TGTGCCAGCAGTTACTCGCTTAGAACCCCTAACTATGGCTACACCTTC
CDR3: CASSYSLRTPNYGYTF

size: few
V: TRBV11-2
J: TRBJ2-1
D: .
DNA: TGTGCCAGCAGCTTGACCCCAGGGGTGGCTCGACGGTTCTTC
CDR3: CASSLTPGVARRFF

size: .
V: TRBV9
J: TRBJ2-5
D: .
DNA: TGTGCCAGCACTTTGGCCGGGGGCCCCCAAGAGACCCAGTACTTC
CDR3: CASTLAGGPQETQYF

size: few
V: TRBV20-1
J: TRBJ1-2
D: TRBD1
DNA: TGCAGTGCTAGCCCGACAGGGGTCTATGGCTACACCTTC
CDR3: CSASPTGVYGYTF

size: few
V: TRBV7-9
J: TRBJ1-1
D: .
DNA: TGTGCCAGCAGCTTAGCAGGGGGTATGGGGAACACTGAAGCTTTCTTT
CDR3: CASSLAGGMGNTEAFF

size: .
V: TRBV5-1
J: TRBJ1-2
D: .
DNA: TGCGCCAGCAGCTTGGAACGGATGGATCGCTATGGCTACACCTTC
CDR3: CASSLERMDRYGYTF

size: .
V: TRBV29-1
J: TRBJ2-1
D: .
DNA: TGCAGCGTTGAAGATATAACCGGGCGGAATGAGCAGTTCTTC
CDR3: CSVEDITGRNEQFF

size: once
V: TRBV14
J: TRBJ1-4
D: .
DNA: TGTGCCAGCAGCCAAGTCTCCGCGGGATCTCATGAAAAACTGTTTTTT
CDR3: CASSQVSAGSHEKLFF

size: few
V: TRBV7-3
J: TRBJ2-1
D: TRBD2
DNA: TGTGCCAGCAGCCCCAACGCCGAGCGGGGGTCAGAGCAGTTCTTC
CDR3: CASSPNAERGSEQFF

size: many
V: TRBV24-1
J: TRBJ2-1
D: .
DNA: TGTGCCACCAGTGATTATCCGAGTGTGGTGGGGTCCTACAATGAGCAGTTCTTC
CDR3: CATSDYPSVVGSYNEQFF

size: few
V: TRBV4-1
J: TRBJ2-1
D: TRBD2
DNA: TGCGCCAGCAGCCACCCCGGTGGAGCGGGGGGTCCCTACAATGAGCAGTTCTTC
CDR3: CASSHPGGAGGPYNEQFF

size: .
V: TRBV5-1
J: TRBJ2-1
D: .
DNA: TGCGCCAGCCGGGACGGGCAATTGGGGAACTACAATGAGCAGTTCTTC
CDR3: CASRDGQLGNYNEQFF

size: .
V: TRBV4-1
J: TRBJ1-4
D: .
DNA: TGCGCCAGCAGCCCAGCCGGGACGGCCGAAAAACTGTTTTTT
CDR3: CASSPAGTAEKLFF

size: .
V: TRBV20-1
J: TRBJ2-1
D: .
DNA: TGCAGTGCTAGAGATGTGACGGAGATGCCGTTCTTC
CDR3: CSARDVTEMPFF

size: .
V: TRBV29-1
J: TRBJ2-3
D: .
DNA: TGCAGCGCCGGAGTAAGCCAGGCAGATACGCAGTATTTT
CDR3: CSAGVSQADTQYF

size: .
V: TRBV9
J: TRBJ1-6
D: TRBD1
DNA: TGTGCCAGCAGCACCGAGGACAGGGTGGGTTCACCCCTCCACTTT
CDR3: CASSTEDRVGSPLHF

size: .
V: TRBV12-3/TRBV12-4
J: TRBJ2-1
D: .
DNA: TGTGCCAGCAGGGTCCAAGGGTCCTACAATGAGCAGTTCTTC
CDR3: CASRVQGSYNEQFF

size: .
V: TRBV2
J: TRBJ2-3
D: .
DNA: TGTGCCAGCAGTGAGTGGATTACTAGCACAGATACGCAGTATTTT
CDR3: CASSEWITSTDTQYF

size: few
V: TRBV5-1
J: TRBJ2-7
D: TRBD1
DNA: TGCGCCAGCATTGAGGACAGGGGGAACGAGCAGTACTTC
CDR3: CASIEDRGNEQYF

size: few
V: TRBV14
J: TRBJ2-3
D: .
DNA: TGTGCCAGCGGGAAGTTGGGCACAGATACGCAGTATTTT
CDR3: CASGKLGTDTQYF

size: .
V: TRBV3-1
J: TRBJ1-2
D: TRBD1
DNA: TGTGCCAGCAGCCAAGGGACAGGCGGTAGTGGCTACACCTTC
CDR3: CASSQGTGGSGYTF

size: few
V: TRBV6-5
J: TRBJ2-3
D: .
DNA: TGTGCCAGCAGTCTCGGGACGTTGAGCACAGATACGCAGTATTTT
CDR3: CASSLGTLSTDTQYF

size: few
V: TRBV20-1
J: TRBJ2-2
D: TRBD2
DNA: TGCAGTGCAAAAGCGGGGGGCCCGAACACCGGGGAGCTGTTTTTT
CDR3: CSAKAGGPNTGELFF

size: few
V: TRBV3-1
J: TRBJ2-5
D: TRBD2
DNA: TGTGCCAGCAGCCACTGGACTAGCGGGGGGGCAAGAGAGACCCAGTACTTC
CDR3: CASSHWTSGGARETQYF

size: .
V: TRBV19
J: TRBJ2-5
D: TRBD2
DNA: TGTGCCAGTAGTATCCTTGCGGGGGAGAAAGAGACCCAGTACTTC
CDR3: CASSILAGEKETQYF

size: few
V: TRBV10-3
J: TRBJ1-5
D: TRBD1
DNA: TGTGCCATCAGGGGCGGGACAGGGGATCAGCCCCAGCATTTT
CDR3: CAIRGGTGDQPQHF

size: many
V: TRBV25-1
J: TRBJ2-4
D: TRBD1
DNA: TGTGCCAGCAGAGAAGGACAGGGGACGATCGGGGACCGCGGGGAGGTCAAAAACATTCAGTACTTC
CDR3: CASREGQGTIGDRGEVKNIQYF

size: .
V: TRBV5-1
J: TRBJ2-7
D: TRBD2
DNA: TGCGCCAGCAGCTTTCGGGCTACGGGGGGAGCCTACGAGCAGTACTTC
CDR3: CASSFRATGGAYEQYF

size: many
V: TRBV5-1
J: TRBJ1-1
D: .
DNA: TGTGCCAGCAGCTTAGGGGTGAACACTGAAGCTTTCTTT
CDR3: CASSLGVNTEAFF

size: .
V: TRBV11-2
J: TRBJ1-2
D: .
DNA: TGTGCCAGCAGCGCATTTTGGGACGCCCGGCGGGGCTACACCTTC
CDR3: CASSAFWDARRGYTF

size: few
V: TRBV29-1
J: TRBJ1-2
D: .
DNA: TGCAGCGCGGAACAGGGTGCCTACACCTTC
CDR3: CSAEQGAYTF

size: few
V: TRBV20-1
J: TRBJ1-4
D: TRBD1
DNA: TGCAGTGCTGGCCCACAGGGGGTCGGAGAAAAACTGTTTTTT
CDR3: CSAGPQGVGEKLFF

size: .
V: TRBV7-2
J: TRBJ2-1
D: TRBD2
DNA: TGTGCCAGCAGCTTATCCCCCGCGGGGGGGCAGAATGAGCAGTTCTTC
CDR3: CASSLSPAGGQNEQFF

size: few
V: TRBV11-3
J: TRBJ2-3
D: .
DNA: TGTGCCAGCAGCTTAGGGGCAGGCTTAAGCACAGATACGCAGTATTTT
CDR3: CASSLGAGLSTDTQYF

size: few
V: TRBV29-1
J: TRBJ2-4
D: TRBD1
DNA: TGCAGCGCTGGACAGGGGGTCAAAAACATTCAGTACTTC
CDR3: CSAGQGVKNIQYF

size: few
V: TRBV6-6
J: TRBJ1-4
D: .
DNA: TGTGCCAGCAGTCTGGGACTGTCTAATGAAAAACTGTTTTTT
CDR3: CASSLGLSNEKLFF

size: .
V: TRBV5-1
J: TRBJ1-1
D: TRBD1
DNA: TGCGCCAGCACCCCCATGGGACAGGGTTACACTGAAGCTTTCTTT
CDR3: CASTPMGQGYTEAFF

size: many
V: TRBV4-1
J: TRBJ2-1
D: TRBD2
DNA: TGCGCCAGCAGCCAAGATAGCGGGGGGGCCTGGGAGCAGTTCTTC
CDR3: CASSQDSGGAWEQFF

size: once
V: TRBV5-6
J: TRBJ2-1
D: TRBD1
DNA: TGTGTCAGCAGCCCGGCGGACCGGGACAGAAAAGGGCAGTTCTTC
CDR3: CVSSPADRDRKGQFF

size: .
V: TRBV4-2
J: TRBJ2-7
D: .
DNA: TGTGCCAGCAGCCAAGAAACAGGTCCCTACGAGCAGTACTTC
CDR3: CASSQETGPYEQYF

size: few
V: TRBV20-1
J: TRBJ2-5
D: .
DNA: TGCAGTGCTAGACTACTAGAAGAGACCCAGTACTTC
CDR3: CSARLLEETQYF

size: .
V: TRBV20-1
J: TRBJ2-3
D: .
DNA: TGCAGTGCTAGACCCCGGGGGACCCTCACAGATACGCAGTATTTT
CDR3: CSARPRGTLTDTQYF

size: .
V: TRBV5-6
J: TRBJ1-2
D: .
DNA: TGTGCCAGCAGCTTGGGGGCCCTCTATGGCTACACCTTC
CDR3: CASSLGALYGYTF

size: few
V: TRBV20-1
J: TRBJ2-5
D: .
DNA: TGCAGTGCTAGAGGATCGGGGGCGGGGCAAGAGACCCAGTACTTC
CDR3: CSARGSGAGQETQYF